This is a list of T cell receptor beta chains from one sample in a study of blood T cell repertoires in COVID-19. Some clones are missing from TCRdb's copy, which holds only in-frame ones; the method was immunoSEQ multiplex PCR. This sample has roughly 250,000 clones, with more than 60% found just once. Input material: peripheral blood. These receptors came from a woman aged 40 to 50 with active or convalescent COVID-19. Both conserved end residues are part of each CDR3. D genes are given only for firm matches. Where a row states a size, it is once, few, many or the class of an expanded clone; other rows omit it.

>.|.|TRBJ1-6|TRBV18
CASSRPNYPLHF
TGTGCCAGCTCACGTCCTAACTACCCGCTCCACTTT
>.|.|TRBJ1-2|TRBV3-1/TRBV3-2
CASSQVLIQGRNGYTF
TGTGCCAGCAGCCAAGTCCTGATACAGGGCAGGAACGGCTACACCTTC
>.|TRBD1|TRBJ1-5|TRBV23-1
CASSQSGGTGGKDQPQHF
TGCGCCAGCAGTCAATCAGGCGGGACAGGGGGCAAGGATCAGCCCCAGCATTTT
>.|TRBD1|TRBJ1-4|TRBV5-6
CASSLAGGLSEKLFF
TGTGCCAGCAGCTTGGCAGGGGGTCTTAGTGAAAAACTGTTTTTT
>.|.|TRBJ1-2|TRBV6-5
CASRPGTTTNYGYTF
TGTGCCAGCAGGCCCGGGACAACAACTAACTATGGCTACACCTTC
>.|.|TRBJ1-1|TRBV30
CAWSVLGGTEAFF
TGTGCCTGGAGTGTTCTGGGGGGCACTGAAGCTTTCTTT
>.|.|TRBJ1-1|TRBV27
CASSFSTQGNTEAFF
TGTGCCAGCAGTTTCTCTACACAGGGGAACACTGAAGCTTTCTTT
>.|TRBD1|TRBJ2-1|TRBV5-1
CASSFDTGTAYNEQFF
TGCGCCAGCAGCTTCGACACAGGGACAGCCTACAATGAGCAGTTCTTC
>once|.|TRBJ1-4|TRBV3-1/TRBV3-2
CASSQPLTGNNEKLFF
TGTGCCAGCAGCCAACCCTTGACAGGAAATAATGAAAAACTGTTTTTT
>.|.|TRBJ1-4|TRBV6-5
CASSLGHTNEKLFF
TGTGCCAGCAGTCTAGGACATACTAATGAAAAACTGTTTTTT
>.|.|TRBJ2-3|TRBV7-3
CASSLRSTFGRDTQYF
TGTGCCAGCAGCTTAAGGTCGACGTTTGGGAGGGATACGCAGTATTTT
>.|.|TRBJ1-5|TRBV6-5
CASTRGGFSNQPQHF
TGTGCCAGCACCCGAGGGGGTTTTAGCAATCAGCCCCAGCATTTT
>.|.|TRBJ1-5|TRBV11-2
CASSFGGVGQPQHF
TGTGCCAGCAGCTTTGGCGGGGTGGGTCAGCCCCAGCATTTT
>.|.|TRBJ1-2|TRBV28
CASSPMGANYGYTF
TGTGCCAGCAGCCCCATGGGGGCAAACTATGGCTACACCTTC
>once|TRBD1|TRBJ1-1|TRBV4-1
CASSHANPGQAMNTEAFF
TGCGCCAGCAGCCATGCCAACCCGGGACAGGCCATGAACACTGAAGCTTTCTTT
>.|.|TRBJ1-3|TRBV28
CASSFSGHGNTIYF
TGTGCCAGCAGTTTTTCGGGTCACGGAAACACCATATATTTT
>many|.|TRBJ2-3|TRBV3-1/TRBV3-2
CASSPGGRDTQYF
TGTGCCAGCAGCCCAGGCGGGCGGGATACGCAGTATTTT
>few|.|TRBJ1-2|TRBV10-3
CATHEYGYTF
TGTGCCACCCATGAGTATGGCTACACCTTC
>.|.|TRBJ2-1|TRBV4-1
CASSQDLSGNEQFF
TGCGCCAGCAGCCAAGATTTATCGGGCAATGAGCAGTTCTTC
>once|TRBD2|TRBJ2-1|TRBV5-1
CASSLGSGGDEQFF
TGCGCCAGCAGCTTAGGTAGCGGGGGCGATGAGCAGTTCTTC
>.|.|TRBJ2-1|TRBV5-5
CASSLSFRGNEQFF
TGTGCCAGCAGCTTGTCGTTTCGGGGTAATGAGCAGTTCTTC
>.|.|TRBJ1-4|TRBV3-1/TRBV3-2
CASTSGGGEKLFF
TGTGCCAGCACCTCCGGGGGAGGTGAAAAACTGTTTTTT
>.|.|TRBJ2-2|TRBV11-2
CASSLTSDTGELFF
TGTGCCAGCAGCTTAACAAGTGACACCGGGGAGCTGTTTTTT
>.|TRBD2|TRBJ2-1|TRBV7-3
CASSLGTSGGATDEQFF
TGTGCCAGCAGCTTGGGGACTAGCGGGGGGGCCACGGATGAGCAGTTCTTC
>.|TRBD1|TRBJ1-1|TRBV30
CAWSVLRGGADTEAFF
TGTGCCTGGAGTGTACTTCGAGGGGGCGCAGATACTGAAGCTTTCTTT
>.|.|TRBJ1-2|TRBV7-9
CASSSDTGMEGYTF
TGTGCCAGCAGCTCCGATACAGGGATGGAAGGCTACACCTTC
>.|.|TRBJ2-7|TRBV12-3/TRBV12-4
CASSFRGSEQYF
TGTGCCAGCAGTTTCAGGGGATCCGAGCAGTACTTC
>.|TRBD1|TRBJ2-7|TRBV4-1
CASSTQGTGSYEQYF
TGCGCCAGCAGCACACAGGGGACAGGCTCCTACGAGCAGTACTTC
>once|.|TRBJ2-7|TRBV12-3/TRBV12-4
CASSFWGDDEQYF
TGTGCCAGCAGTTTCTGGGGGGACGACGAGCAGTACTTC
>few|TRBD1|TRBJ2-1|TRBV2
CASSGDRGRDEQFF
TGTGCCAGCAGTGGGGACAGGGGGCGTGATGAGCAGTTCTTC
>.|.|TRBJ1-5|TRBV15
CATSRGRVGNQPQHF
TGTGCCACCAGCAGAGGACGGGTGGGCAATCAGCCCCAGCATTTT